What follows describes a single T cell receptor (beta chain). Its target is unknown. Germline V gene lookup returns CDR1 MNHEY and CDR2 SMNVEV (reference sequence). This CDR3 region has 17 residues. The junction had 5 bases not matched to a gene; V was cut back by 2 bases and J by 3 bases. The data were obtained in a study of shared clonotypes between healthy human individuals. Study-wide findings and caveats: Despite large depth, rarefaction showed incomplete sorted-subset sequencing.

Assay used: immunoSEQ multiplex PCR; TCRdb lists only in-frame clones, some missing. The data contain about 1.1 million clones, around 78% of them singletons. The sequence came from a young man in good health. Some clones in this sample may be carry-over from other donors' samples. This chain joins TRBV27 and TRBJ1-6, with 9 bases lining up with TRBD1. What was sequenced was memory CD4+ T cells from PBMCs. The subset is: CD45RA-negative fraction. The CDR3 DNA follows: TGTGCCAGCAGTTTACGTTCGGGACAGGGCTATAATTCACCCCTCCACTTT. Protein product: CASSLRSGQGYNSPLHF.